This T cell receptor (beta chain) was identified in a study of cytomegalovirus exposure and HLA in healthy donors. General study findings and limits: Many donors shared some public TCRs, even though most TCR sequences were rare. When presence/absence was analysed, sequencing depth was taken to be roughly uniform across donors.

Comment on this clone: Its antigen remains unknown.

It was with 60 Vbeta and 13 Jbeta primers that the PCR ran. TCRdb keeps only in-frame clones here, not all; method: immunoSEQ multiplex PCR. The sample holds more than 150,000 clones, about 86% seen once. This CDR3 is built from 13 residues. Germline V gene sequence: CDR1 SQVTM, CDR2 ANQGSEA. Trimming took 7 bases from V and 4 from J; bases not matched to a gene: 4. This sequence was found in a woman aged 18-29 years in good health and CMV-seropositive. J is TRBJ1-4 and V is TRBV29-1; TRBD1 aligns across 9 bases. The sample consisted of PBMCs. The CDR3 coding sequence is TGCAGCGCCCTGGACAGGGGTAATGAAAAACTGTTTTTT. Translation: CSALDRGNEKLFF.